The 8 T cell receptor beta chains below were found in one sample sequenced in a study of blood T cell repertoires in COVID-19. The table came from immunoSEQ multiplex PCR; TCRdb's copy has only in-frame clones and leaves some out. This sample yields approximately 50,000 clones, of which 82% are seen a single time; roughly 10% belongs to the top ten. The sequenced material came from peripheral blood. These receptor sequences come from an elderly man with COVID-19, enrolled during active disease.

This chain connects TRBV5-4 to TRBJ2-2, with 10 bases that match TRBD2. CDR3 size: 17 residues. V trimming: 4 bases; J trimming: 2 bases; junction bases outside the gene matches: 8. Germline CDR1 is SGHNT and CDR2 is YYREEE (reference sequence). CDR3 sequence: CASSPVLAGANTGELFF. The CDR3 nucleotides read TGTGCCAGCAGCCCGGTCCTAGCGGGGGCAAACACCGGGGAGCTGTTTTTT. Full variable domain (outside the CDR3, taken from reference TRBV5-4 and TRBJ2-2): ETGVTQSPTHLIKTRGQQVTLRCSSQSGHNTVSWYQQALGQGPQFIFQYYREEENGRGNFPPRFSGLQFPNYSSELNVNALELDDSALYLCASSPVLAGANTGELFFGEGSRLTVL.

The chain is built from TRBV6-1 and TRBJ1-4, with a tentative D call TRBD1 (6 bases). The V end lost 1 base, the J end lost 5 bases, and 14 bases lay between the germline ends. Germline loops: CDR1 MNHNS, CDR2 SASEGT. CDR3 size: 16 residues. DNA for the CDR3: TGTGCCAGCAGTGAAGTCTTTGGACAGATAAATGAAAAACTGTTTTTT. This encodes CASSEVFGQINEKLFF.

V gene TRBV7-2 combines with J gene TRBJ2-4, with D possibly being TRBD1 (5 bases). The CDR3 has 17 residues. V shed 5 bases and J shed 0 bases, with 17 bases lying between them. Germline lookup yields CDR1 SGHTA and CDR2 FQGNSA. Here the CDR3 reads CASSPPQGIVAKNIQYF. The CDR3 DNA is TGTGCCAGCAGCCCTCCCCAGGGAATCGTAGCCAAAAACATTCAGTACTTC. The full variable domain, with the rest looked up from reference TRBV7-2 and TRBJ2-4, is GAGVSQSPSNKVTEKGKDVELRCDPISGHTALYWYRQSLGQGLEFLIYFQGNSAPDKSGLPSDRFSAERTGGSVSTLTIQRTQQEDSAVYLCASSPPQGIVAKNIQYFGAGTRLSVL.

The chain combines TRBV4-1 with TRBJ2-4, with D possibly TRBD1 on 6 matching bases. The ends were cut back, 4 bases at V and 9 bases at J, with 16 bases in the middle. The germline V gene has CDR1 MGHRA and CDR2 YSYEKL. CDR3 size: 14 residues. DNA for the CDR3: TGCGCCAGCAGCCCGAGACAGGTATTAAGCATTCAGTACTTC. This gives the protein CASSPRQVLSIQYF.

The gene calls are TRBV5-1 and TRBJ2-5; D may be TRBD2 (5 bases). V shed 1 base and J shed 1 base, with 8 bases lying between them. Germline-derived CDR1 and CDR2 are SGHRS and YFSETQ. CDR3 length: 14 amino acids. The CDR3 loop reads CASSLRGPQETQYF. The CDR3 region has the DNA TGCGCCAGCAGCTTGAGAGGGCCCCAAGAGACCCAGTACTTC. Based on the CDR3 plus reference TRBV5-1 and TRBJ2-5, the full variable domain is KAGVTQTPRYLIKTRGQQVTLSCSPISGHRSVSWYQQTPGQGLQFLFEYFSETQRNKGNFPGRFSGRQFSNSRSEMNVSTLELGDSALYLCASSLRGPQETQYFGPGTRLLVL.

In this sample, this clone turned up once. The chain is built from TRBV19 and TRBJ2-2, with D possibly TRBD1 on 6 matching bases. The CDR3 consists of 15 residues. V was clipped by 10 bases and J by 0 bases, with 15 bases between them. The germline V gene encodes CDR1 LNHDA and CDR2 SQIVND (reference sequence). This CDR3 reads CATQRDISNTGELFF. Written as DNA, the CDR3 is TGTGCCACTCAAAGGGACATTTCGAACACCGGGGAGCTGTTTTTT.

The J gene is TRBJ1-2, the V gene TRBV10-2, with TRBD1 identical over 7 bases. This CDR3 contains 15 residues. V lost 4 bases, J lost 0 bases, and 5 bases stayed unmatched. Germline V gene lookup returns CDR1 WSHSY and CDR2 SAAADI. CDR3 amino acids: CASSGRDSSNYGYTF. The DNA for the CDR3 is TGCGCCAGCAGTGGCCGGGACAGCTCTAACTATGGCTACACCTTC.

Here the CDR3 reads CASRGAGRRTGELFF. CDR3 DNA sequence: TGTGCCAGTAGGGGGGCAGGGCGGCGGACCGGGGAGCTGTTTTTT. The chain joins TRBV19 to TRBJ2-2, with D perhaps TRBD1 (6 bases). The CDR3 runs to 15 residues. In germline, CDR1 is LNHDA, CDR2 SQIVND (reference sequence). The V and J ends lost 6 bases and 5 bases respectively, with 16 bases between them.